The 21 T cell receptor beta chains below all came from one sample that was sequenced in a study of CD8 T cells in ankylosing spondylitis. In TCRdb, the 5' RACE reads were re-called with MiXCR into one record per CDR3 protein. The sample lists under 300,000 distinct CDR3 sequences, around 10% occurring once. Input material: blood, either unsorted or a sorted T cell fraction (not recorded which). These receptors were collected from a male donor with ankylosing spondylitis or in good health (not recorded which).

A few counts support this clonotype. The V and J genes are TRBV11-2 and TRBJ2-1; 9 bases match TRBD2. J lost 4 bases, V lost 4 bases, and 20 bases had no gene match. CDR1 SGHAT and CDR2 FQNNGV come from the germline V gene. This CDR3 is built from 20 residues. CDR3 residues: CASSYAVFRLAAPIYNEQFF. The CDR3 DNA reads TGTGCCAGCAGCTACGCCGTATTTCGACTAGCGGCCCCAATTTACAATGAGCAGTTCTTC.

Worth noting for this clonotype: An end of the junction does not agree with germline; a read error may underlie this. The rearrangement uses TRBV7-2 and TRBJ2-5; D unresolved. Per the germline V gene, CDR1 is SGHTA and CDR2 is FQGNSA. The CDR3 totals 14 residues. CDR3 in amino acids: CASSPPLWQETLYF. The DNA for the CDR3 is TGTGCCAGCAGCCCCCCCTTATGGCAAGAGACCCTGTACTTC.

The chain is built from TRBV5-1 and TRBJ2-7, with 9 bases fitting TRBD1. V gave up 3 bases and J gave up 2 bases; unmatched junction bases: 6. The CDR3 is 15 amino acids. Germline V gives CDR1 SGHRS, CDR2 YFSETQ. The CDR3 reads CASSSDRGFPYEQYF. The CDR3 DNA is TGCGCCAGCAGCTCCGACAGGGGGTTCCCCTACGAGCAGTACTTC.

The CDR3 loop reads CASSSGDRNTEAFF. CDR3 nucleotides: TGCGCCAGCAGCTCGGGGGACAGGAACACTGAAGCTTTCTTT. The chain joins TRBV5-1 to TRBJ1-1; 7 positions agree with TRBD1. Trimming cost V 3 bases and J 1 base; bases outside gene matches: 3. The CDR3 has 14 residues. The germline CDR1 and CDR2 sequences are SGHRS and YFSETQ.

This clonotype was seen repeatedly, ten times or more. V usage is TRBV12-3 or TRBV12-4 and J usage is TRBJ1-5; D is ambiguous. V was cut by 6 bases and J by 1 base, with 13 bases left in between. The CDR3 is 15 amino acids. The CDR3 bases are TGTGCCAGCAGCCGGGATGGACGGAGCAATCAGCCCCAGCATTTT. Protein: CASSRDGRSNQPQHF.

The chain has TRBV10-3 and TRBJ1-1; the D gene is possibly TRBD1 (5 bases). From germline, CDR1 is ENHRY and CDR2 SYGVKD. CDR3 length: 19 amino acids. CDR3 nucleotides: TGTTCCGAACCGAACAACGGTGGGGGGGTCCTCCGTCCGAACACTGAAGCTTTCTTT. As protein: CSEPNNGGGVLRPNTEAFF.

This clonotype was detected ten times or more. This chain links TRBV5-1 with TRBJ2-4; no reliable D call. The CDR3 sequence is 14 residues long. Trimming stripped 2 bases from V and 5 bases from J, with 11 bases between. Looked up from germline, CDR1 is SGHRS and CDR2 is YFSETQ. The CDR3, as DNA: TGCGCCAGCAGCTTACTTGGCTGGGAAAACATTCAGTACTTC. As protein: CASSLLGWENIQYF. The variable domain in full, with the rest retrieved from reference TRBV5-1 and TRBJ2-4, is KAGVTQTPRYLIKTRGQQVTLSCSPISGHRSVSWYQQTPGQGLQFLFEYFSETQRNKGNFPGRFSGRQFSNSRSEMNVSTLELGDSALYLCASSLLGWENIQYFGAGTRLSVL.

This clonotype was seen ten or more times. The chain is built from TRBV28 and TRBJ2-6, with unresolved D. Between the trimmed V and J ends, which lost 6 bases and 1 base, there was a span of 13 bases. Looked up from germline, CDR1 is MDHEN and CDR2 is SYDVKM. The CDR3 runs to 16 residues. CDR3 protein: CASSPTLGSGANVLTF. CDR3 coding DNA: TGTGCCAGCAGCCCCACCCTAGGGTCTGGGGCCAACGTCCTGACTTTC.

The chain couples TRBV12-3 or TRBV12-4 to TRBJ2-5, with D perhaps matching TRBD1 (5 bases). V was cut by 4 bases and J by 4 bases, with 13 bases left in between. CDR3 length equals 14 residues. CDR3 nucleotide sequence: TGTGCCAGCAGTTCCCAGGGTGCTGCAGAGACCCAGTACTTC. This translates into CASSSQGAAETQYF.

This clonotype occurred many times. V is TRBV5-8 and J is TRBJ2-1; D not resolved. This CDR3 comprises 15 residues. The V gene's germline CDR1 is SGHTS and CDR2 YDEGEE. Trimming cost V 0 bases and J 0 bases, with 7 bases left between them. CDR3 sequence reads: CASSLGVNSYNEQFF. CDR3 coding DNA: TGTGCCAGCAGCTTGGGCGTAAACTCCTACAATGAGCAGTTCTTC.

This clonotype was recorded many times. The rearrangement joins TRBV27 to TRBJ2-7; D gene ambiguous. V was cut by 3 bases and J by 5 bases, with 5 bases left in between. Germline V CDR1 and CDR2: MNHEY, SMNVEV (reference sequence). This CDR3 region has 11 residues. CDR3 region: CASSFGHEQYF. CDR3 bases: TGTGCCAGCAGTTTTGGCCACGAGCAGTACTTC.

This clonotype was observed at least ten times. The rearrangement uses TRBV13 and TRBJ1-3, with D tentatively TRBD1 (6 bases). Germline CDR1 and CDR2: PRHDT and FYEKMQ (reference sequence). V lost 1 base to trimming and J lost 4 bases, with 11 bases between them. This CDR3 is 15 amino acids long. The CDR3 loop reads CASSLDGTPGNTIYF. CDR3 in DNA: TGTGCCAGCAGCTTAGATGGGACACCCGGAAACACCATATATTTT.

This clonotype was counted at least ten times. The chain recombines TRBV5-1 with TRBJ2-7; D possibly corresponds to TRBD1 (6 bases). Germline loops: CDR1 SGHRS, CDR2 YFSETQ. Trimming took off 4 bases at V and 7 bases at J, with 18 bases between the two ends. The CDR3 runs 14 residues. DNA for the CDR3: TGCGCCAGCAGCGGACCGACAGGTTCGGTAGAGCAGTACTTC. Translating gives CASSGPTGSVEQYF.

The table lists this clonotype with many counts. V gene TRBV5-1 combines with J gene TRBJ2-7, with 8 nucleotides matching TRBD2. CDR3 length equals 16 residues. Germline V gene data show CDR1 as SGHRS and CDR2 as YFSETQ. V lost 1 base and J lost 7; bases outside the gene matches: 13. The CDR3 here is CASSLKVGGALGEQYF. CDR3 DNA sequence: TGCGCCAGCAGCTTGAAGGTCGGGGGGGCCTTAGGTGAGCAGTACTTC.

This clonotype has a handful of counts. Here the CDR3 reads CASSLTLPTGETQYF. The CDR3 nucleotides are TGTGCCAGCAGCTTGACACTGCCTACGGGGGAGACCCAGTACTTC. This chain uses TRBV7-9 with TRBJ2-5; tentatively, D is TRBD2 (5 bases). CDR1 and CDR2 from the germline V gene are SEHNR and FQNEAQ (reference sequence). The CDR3 is made up of 15 amino acids. V lost 3 bases to trimming and J lost 5 bases, with 16 bases between them.

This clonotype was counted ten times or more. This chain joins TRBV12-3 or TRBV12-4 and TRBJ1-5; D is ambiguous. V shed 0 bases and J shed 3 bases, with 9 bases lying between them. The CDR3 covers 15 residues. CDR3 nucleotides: TGTGCCAGCAGTTTAGCATTGGGAAACAATCAGCCCCAGCATTTT. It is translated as CASSLALGNNQPQHF.

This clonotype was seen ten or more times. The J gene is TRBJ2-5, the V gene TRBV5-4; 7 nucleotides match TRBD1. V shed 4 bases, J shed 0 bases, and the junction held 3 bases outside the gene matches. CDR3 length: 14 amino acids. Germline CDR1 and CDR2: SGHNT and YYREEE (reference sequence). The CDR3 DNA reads TGTGCCAGCAGCCGGGACAGAAACCAAGAGACCCAGTACTTC. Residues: CASSRDRNQETQYF.

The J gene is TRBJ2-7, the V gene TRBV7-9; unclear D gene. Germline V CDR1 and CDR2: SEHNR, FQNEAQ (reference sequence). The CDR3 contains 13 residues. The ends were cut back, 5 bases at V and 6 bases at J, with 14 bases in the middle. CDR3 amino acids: CASSPVGSPEQYF. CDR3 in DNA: TGTGCCAGCAGCCCGGTCGGGTCTCCCGAGCAGTACTTC.

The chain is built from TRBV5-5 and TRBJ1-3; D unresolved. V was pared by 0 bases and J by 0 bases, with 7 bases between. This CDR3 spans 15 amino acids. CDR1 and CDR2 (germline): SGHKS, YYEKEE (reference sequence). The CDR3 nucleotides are TGTGCCAGCAGCTTGGATCTGGTCTCTGGAAACACCATATATTTT. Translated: CASSLDLVSGNTIYF.

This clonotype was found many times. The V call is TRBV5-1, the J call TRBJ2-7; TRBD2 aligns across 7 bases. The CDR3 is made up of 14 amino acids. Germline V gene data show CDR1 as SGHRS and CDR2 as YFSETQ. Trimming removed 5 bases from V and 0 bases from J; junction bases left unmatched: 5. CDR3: CASRTWGGSYEQYF. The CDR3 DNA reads TGCGCCAGCAGGACCTGGGGGGGCTCCTACGAGCAGTACTTC.

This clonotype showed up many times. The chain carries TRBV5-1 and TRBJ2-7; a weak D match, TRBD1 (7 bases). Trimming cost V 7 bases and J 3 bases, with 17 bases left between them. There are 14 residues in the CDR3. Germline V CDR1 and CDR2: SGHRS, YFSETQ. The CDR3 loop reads CASGPGGQIYEQYF. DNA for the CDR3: TGCGCCAGCGGACCCGGGGGACAGATCTACGAGCAGTACTTC.